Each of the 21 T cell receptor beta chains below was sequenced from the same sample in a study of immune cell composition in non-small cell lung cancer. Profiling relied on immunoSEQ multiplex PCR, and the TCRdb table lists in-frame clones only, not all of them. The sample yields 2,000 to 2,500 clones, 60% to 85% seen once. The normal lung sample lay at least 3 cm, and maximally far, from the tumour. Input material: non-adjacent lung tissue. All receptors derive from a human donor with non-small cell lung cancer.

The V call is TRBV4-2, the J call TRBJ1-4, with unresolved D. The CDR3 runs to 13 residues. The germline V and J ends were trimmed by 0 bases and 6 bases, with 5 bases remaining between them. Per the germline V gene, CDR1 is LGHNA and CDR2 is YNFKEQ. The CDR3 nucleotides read TGTGCCAGCAGCCAAGAACAGCATGAAAAACTGTTTTTT. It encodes CASSQEQHEKLFF.

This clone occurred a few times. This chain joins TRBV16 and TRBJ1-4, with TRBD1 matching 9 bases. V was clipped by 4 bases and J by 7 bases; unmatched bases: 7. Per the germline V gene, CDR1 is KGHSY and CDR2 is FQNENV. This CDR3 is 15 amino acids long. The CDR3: CASSPGGTGPEKLFF. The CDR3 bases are TGTGCCAGCAGCCCCGGAGGGACAGGGCCTGAAAAACTGTTTTTT.

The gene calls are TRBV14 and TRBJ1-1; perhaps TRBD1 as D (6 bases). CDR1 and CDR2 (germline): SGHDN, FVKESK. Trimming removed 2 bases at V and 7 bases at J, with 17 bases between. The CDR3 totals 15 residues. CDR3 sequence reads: CASSQMETGPSEAFF. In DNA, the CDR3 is TGTGCCAGCAGCCAAATGGAGACAGGACCCAGTGAAGCTTTCTTT. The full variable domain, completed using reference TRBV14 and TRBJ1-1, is EAGVTQFPSHSVIEKGQTVTLRCDPISGHDNLYWYRRVMGKEIKFLLHFVKESKQDESGMPNNRFLAERTGGTYSTLKVQPAELEDSGVYFCASSQMETGPSEAFFGQGTRLTVV.

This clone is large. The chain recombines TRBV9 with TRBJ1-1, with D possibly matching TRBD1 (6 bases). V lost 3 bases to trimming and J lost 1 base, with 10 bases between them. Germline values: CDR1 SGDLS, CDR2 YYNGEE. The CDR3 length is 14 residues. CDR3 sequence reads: CASSAQTGNTEAFF. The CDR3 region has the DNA TGTGCCAGCAGCGCCCAGACAGGGAACACTGAAGCTTTCTTT.

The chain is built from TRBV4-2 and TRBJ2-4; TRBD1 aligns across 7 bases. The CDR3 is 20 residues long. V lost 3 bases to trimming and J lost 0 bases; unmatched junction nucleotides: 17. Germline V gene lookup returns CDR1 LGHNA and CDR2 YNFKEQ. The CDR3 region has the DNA TGTGCCAGCAGCCAGCAACCTTCAGGCCCCGGGACAGTAGCCAAAAACATTCAGTACTTC. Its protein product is CASSQQPSGPGTVAKNIQYF.

CDR3 sequence: CASSPTLFLGNQETQYF. CDR3 in DNA: TGCGCCAGCAGCCCCACACTTTTCCTCGGGAACCAAGAGACCCAGTACTTC. The chain combines TRBV4-3 with TRBJ2-5, with D possibly TRBD2 on 5 matching bases. Germline V lookup: CDR1 LGHNA, CDR2 YSLEER. The CDR3 is 17 amino acids. V gave up 4 bases and J gave up 0 bases, with 18 bases separating them.

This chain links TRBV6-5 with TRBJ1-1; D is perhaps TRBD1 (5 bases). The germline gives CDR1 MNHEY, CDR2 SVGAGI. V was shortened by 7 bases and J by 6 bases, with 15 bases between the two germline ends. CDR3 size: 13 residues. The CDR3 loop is CASNPPGGAEAFF. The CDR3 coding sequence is TGTGCCAGCAATCCTCCCGGGGGTGCTGAAGCTTTCTTT.

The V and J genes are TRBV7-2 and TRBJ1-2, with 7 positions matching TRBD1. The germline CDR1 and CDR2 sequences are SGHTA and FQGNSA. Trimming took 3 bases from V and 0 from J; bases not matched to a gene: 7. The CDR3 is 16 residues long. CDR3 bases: TGTGCCAGCAGCTTCACCGGGACAGTCACTAACTATGGCTACACCTTC. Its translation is CASSFTGTVTNYGYTF.

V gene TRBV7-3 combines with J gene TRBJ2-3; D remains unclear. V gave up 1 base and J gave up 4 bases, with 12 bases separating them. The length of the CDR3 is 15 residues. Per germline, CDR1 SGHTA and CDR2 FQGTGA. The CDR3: CASSLNGSPADTQYF. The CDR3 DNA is TGTGCCAGCAGCTTAAACGGTAGCCCTGCAGATACGCAGTATTTT.

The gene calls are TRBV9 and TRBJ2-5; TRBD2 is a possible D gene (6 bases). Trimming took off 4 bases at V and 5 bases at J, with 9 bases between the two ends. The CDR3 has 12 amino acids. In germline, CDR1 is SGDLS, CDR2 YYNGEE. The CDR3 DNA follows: TGTGCCAGCAGCCCAGGAGGGGAGACCCAGTACTTC. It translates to CASSPGGETQYF.

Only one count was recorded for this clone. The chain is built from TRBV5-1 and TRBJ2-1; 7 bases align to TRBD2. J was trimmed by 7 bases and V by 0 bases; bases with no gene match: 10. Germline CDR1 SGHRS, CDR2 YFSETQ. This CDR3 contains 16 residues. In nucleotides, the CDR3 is TGCGCCAGCAGCTTGGCCAGCAGGGTAGCGGGTAATGAGCAGTTCTTC. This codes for CASSLASRVAGNEQFF.

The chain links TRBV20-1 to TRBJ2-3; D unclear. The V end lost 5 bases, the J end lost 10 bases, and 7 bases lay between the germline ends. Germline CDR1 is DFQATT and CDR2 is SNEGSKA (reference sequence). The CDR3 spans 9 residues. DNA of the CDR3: TGCAGTGCTCCCTCCCCGCAGTATTTT. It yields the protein CSAPSPQYF.

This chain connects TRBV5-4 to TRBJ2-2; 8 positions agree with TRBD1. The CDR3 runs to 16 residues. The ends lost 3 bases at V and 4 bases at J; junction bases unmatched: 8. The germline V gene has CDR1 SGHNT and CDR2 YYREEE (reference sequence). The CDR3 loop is CASSSDRGQGTGELFF. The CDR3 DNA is TGTGCCAGCAGCTCTGACAGGGGTCAGGGCACCGGGGAGCTGTTTTTT.

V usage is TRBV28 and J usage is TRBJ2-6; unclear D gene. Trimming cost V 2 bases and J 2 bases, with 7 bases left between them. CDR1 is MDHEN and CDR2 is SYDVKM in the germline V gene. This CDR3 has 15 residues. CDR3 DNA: TGTGCCAGCAGTTTACCCACAACTGGGGCCAACGTCCTGACTTTC. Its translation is CASSLPTTGANVLTF.

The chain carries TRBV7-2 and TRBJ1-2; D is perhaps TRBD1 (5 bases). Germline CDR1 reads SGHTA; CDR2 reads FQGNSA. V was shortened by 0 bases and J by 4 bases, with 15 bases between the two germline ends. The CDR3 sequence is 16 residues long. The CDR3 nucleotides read TGTGCCAGCAGCTTAGCGATAGGGGAGGCCTCCTATGGCTACACCTTC. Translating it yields CASSLAIGEASYGYTF.

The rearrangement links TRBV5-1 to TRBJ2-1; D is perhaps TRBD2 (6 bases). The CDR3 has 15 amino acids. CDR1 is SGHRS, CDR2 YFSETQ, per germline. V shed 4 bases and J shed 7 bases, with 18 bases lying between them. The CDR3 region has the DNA TGCGCCAGCAGCCCGAGCGGGCCCCGGGGAAATGAGCAGTTCTTC. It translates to CASSPSGPRGNEQFF. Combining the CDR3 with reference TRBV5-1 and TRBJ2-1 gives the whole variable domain KAGVTQTPRYLIKTRGQQVTLSCSPISGHRSVSWYQQTPGQGLQFLFEYFSETQRNKGNFPGRFSGRQFSNSRSEMNVSTLELGDSALYLCASSPSGPRGNEQFFGPGTRLTVL.

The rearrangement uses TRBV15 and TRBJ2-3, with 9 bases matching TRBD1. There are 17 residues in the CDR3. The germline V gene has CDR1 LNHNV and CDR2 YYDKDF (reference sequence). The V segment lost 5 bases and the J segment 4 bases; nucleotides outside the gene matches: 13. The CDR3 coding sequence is TGTGCCACCAGCCTACAGAGGGCGACAGGGGGACCAGATACGCAGTATTTT. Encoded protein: CATSLQRATGGPDTQYF.

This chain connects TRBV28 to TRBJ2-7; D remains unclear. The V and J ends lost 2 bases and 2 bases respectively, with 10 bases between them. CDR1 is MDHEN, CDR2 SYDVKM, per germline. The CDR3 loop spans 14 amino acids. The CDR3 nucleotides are TGTGCCAGCAGTTTAATAAAAGCCCCCTACGAGCAGTACTTC. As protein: CASSLIKAPYEQYF.

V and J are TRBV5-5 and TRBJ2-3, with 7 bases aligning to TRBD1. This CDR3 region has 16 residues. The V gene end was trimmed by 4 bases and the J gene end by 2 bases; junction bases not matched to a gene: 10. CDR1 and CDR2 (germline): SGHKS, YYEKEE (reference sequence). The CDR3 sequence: CASSPITGAPTDTQYF. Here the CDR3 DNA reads TGTGCCAGCAGCCCGATCACAGGGGCCCCCACAGATACGCAGTATTTT. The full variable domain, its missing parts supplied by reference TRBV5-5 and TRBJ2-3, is DAGVTQSPTHLIKTRGQQVTLRCSPISGHKSVSWYQQVLGQGPQFIFQYYEKEERGRGNFPDRFSARQFPNYSSELNVNALLLGDSALYLCASSPITGAPTDTQYFGPGTRLTVL.

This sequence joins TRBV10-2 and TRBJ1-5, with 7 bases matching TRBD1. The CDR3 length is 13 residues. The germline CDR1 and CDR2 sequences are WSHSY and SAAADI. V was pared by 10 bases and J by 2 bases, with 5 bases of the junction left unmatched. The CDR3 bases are TGCGCCACCTCAGGACAGGGCAATCAGCCCCAGCATTTT. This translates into CATSGQGNQPQHF.

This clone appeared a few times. As DNA, the CDR3 is TGTGCCAGCAGCCGGCGGGGGGCTGAAGCTTTCTTT. Protein sequence: CASSRRGAEAFF. The chain uses TRBV7-9 and TRBJ1-1; D might be TRBD1 (5 bases). With 5 bases removed from V and 6 bases from J, the gap between germline ends came to 10 bases. This CDR3 is built from 12 residues. Germline-derived CDR1 and CDR2 are SEHNR and FQNEAQ (reference sequence).